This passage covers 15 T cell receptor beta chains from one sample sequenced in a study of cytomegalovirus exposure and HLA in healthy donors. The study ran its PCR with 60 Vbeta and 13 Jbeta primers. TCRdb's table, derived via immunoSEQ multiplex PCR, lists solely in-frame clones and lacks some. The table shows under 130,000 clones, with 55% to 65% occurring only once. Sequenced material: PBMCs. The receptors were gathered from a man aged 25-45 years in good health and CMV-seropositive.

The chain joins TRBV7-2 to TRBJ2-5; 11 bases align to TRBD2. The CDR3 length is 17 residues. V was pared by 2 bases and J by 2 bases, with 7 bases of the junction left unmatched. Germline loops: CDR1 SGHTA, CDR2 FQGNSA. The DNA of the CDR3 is TGTGCCAGCAGCTTATTTAGCGGGGGGGCAGGGCAAGAGACCCAGTACTTC. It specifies CASSLFSGGAGQETQYF.

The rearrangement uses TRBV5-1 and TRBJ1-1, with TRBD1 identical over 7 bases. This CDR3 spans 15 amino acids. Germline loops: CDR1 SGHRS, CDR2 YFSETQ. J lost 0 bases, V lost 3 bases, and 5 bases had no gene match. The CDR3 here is CASSWDSLMNTEAFF. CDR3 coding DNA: TGCGCCAGCAGCTGGGACAGCTTAATGAACACTGAAGCTTTCTTT.

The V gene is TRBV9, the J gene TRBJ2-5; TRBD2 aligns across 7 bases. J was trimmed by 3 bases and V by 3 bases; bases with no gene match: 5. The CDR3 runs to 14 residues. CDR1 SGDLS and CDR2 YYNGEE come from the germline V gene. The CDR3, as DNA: TGTGCCAGCAGCGGCCCTAGCGGTAAAGAGACCCAGTACTTC. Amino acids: CASSGPSGKETQYF.

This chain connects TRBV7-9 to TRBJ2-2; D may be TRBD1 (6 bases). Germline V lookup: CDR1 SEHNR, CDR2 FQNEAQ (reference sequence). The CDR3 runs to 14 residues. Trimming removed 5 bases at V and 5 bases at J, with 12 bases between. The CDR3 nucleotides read TGTGCCAGCAGCCCTAACAGGGCAACCGGGGAGCTGTTTTTT. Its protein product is CASSPNRATGELFF.

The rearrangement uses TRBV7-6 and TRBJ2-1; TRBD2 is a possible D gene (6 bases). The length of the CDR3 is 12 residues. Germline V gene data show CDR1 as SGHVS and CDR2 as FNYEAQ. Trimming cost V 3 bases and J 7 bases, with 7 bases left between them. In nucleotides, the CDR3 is TGTGCCAGCAGCTTGGAGGGGAATGAGCAGTTCTTC. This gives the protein CASSLEGNEQFF.

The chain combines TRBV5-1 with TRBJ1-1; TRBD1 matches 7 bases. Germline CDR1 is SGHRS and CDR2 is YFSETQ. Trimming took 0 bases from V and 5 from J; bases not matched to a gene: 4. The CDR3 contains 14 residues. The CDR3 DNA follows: TGCGCCAGCAGCTTGGCCCTCAGGGGGACTGAAGCTTTCTTT. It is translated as CASSLALRGTEAFF.

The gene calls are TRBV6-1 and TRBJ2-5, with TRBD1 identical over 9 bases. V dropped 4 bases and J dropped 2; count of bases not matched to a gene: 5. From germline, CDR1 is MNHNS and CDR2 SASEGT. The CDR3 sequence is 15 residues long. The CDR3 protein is CASSAWTGVQETQYF. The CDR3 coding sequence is TGTGCCAGCAGTGCTTGGACAGGGGTTCAAGAGACCCAGTACTTC.

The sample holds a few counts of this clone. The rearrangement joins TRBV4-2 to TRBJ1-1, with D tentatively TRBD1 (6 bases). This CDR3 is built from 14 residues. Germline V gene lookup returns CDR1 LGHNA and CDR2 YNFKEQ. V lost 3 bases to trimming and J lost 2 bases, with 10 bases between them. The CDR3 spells CASSHPGVNTEAFF. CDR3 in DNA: TGTGCCAGCAGCCATCCAGGGGTAAACACTGAAGCTTTCTTT.

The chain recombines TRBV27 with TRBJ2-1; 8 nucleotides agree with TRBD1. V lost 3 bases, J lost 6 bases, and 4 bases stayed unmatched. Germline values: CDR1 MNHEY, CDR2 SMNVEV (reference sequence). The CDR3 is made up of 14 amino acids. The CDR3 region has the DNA TGTGCCAGCAGTTTGACAGGGGACCCCAATGAGCAGTTCTTC. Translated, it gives CASSLTGDPNEQFF.

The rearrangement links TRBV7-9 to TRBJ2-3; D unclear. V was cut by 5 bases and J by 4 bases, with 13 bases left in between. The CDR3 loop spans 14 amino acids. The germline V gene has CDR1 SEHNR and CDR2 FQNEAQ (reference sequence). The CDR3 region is CASSPTGFADTQYF. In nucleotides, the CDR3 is TGTGCCAGCAGCCCTACCGGGTTTGCAGATACGCAGTATTTT.

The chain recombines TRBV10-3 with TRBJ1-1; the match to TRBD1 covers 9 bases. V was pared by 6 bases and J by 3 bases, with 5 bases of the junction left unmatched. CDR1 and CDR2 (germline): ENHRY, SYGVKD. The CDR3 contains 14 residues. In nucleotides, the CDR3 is TGTGCCATCAGCCCCGGGACAGGGCACACTGAAGCTTTCTTT. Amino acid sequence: CAISPGTGHTEAFF.

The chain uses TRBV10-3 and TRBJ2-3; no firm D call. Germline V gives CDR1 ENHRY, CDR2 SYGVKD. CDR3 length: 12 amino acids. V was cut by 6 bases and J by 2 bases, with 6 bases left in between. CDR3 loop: CAISPNTDTQYF. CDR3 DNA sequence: TGTGCCATCAGCCCAAACACAGATACGCAGTATTTT.

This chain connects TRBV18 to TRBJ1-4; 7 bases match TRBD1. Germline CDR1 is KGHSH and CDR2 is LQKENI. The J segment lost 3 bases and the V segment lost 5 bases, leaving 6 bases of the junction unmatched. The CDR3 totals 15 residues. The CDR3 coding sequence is TGTGCCAGCTCAAGTGGACAGGCGGCTAATGAAAAACTGTTTTTT. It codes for CASSSGQAANEKLFF.

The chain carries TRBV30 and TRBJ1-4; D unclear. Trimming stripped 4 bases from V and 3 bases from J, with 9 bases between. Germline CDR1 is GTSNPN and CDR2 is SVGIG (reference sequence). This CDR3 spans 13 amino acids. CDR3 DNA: TGTGCCTGGACACGACTTTCTAATGAAAAACTGTTTTTT. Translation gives CAWTRLSNEKLFF.

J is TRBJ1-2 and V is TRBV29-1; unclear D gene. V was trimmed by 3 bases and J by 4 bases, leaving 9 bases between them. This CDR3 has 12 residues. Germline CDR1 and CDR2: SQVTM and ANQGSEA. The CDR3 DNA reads TGCAGCGTTGATAGGTCGGGCTATGGCTACACCTTC. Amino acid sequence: CSVDRSGYGYTF.